The clone carrying this T cell receptor (beta chain) was seen only once. Assay: immunoSEQ multiplex PCR; the TCRdb copy retains only in-frame clones and omits some. The sample has more than 300,000 clones; about 82% are singletons. The data derive from a study of Ad26.COV2.S vaccination and SARS-CoV-2 variants. Germline CDR1 is ENHRY and CDR2 is SYGVKD. This CDR3 region has 14 residues. V was trimmed by 6 bases and J by 4 bases, leaving 12 bases between them. The treatment was: 15 to 20 received Ad26.COV2.S at low or high dose, single or two shots; several received placebo; per-sample allocation not given. Collection of samples fell on day 63 after the first vaccine or placebo injection.

The specimen was peripheral blood, collected in a trial of Ad26.COV2.S vaccine versus placebo. The clonotype comes from a person aged 18-65 years who received the Ad26.COV2.S COVID-19 vaccine or a placebo. The V call is TRBV10-3, the J call TRBJ1-4; no reliable D call. The CDR3 loop reads CAIRSDANNEKLFF. The CDR3 DNA is TGTGCCATCAGGAGCGACGCAAATAATGAAAAACTGTTTTTT.